This TCR beta chain was profiled in a study of T-cell reconstitution after alpha-beta-depleted transplantation in children (dated by TCRdb to 2015 to 2016). As for the study more broadly: T-cell immune reconstitution after TCRalphabeta/CD19-depleted allogeneic hematopoietic cell transplantation in children was quantitatively tracked in the study by means of TCR repertoire profiling.

To prepare the library, PCR was applied. These reads were obtained on an Illumina HiSeq 2500. Molecular barcoding was employed in the preparation of TCR libraries, with unique molecular identifiers being used to normalize TCRbeta repertoire quantification. The public reads were quality trimmed at Q25 with fastp and then assembled into clones with MiXCR by TCRdb, keeping productive beta chains. Each entry merges the rows of one CDR3 protein and shows their most common DNA and genes. The sample table shows about 500,000 distinct CDR3 sequences, and around a third are seen once. The top ten clonotypes cover 2.4% of the sample. The cysteine opens and the phenylalanine closes a CDR3 of 15 amino acids. Kept here is only the CDR3 DNA, which spans 45 bases and is read in frame from base 1. From V the trimming removes 3 bases and from J it removes 4 bases, while the gene matches leave 8 bases of the junction unaccounted for. CDR1 and CDR2 are read off the germline V gene (reference sequence) as LNHDA and SQIVND.

As regards this clonotype: The antigen it recognizes is unknown. Base qualities were left out, and no much larger clone turns up one base away.

This sequence was found in a human donor who donated a stem cell graft to a child with aplastic anemia. The sequencing here drew on PBMCs from the stem cell graft donor, taken from the stem cell graft. This chain joins TRBV19 to TRBJ1-1, and 7 bases in between align with TRBD1. The DNA sequence is as follows: TGTGCCAGTAGTATGGCCAGGGGGTTAGGCACTGAAGCTTTCTTT. Its translation is CASSMARGLGTEAFF.